This T cell receptor (beta chain) was captured in a study of T cell responses to AZD1222 COVID-19 vaccine. TCRdb's copy holds only in-frame clones and misses some; the assay was immunoSEQ multiplex PCR. The table includes some 100,000 clones, 85% to 90% detected once. Per germline, CDR1 SEHNR and CDR2 FQNEAQ (reference sequence). The CDR3 sequence is 13 residues long. The germline V and J ends were trimmed by 1 base and 4 bases, with 5 bases remaining between them. The input for sequencing was peripheral blood, taken 28 days after the second AZD1222 dose. The clonotype comes from an adult who received the AZD1222 COVID-19 vaccine. V and J are TRBV7-9 and TRBJ2-1, with D uncertain. In DNA form, the CDR3 reads TGTGCCAGCAGCTTAGTACAGTACAATGAGCAGTTCTTC. It is translated as CASSLVQYNEQFF.